This T cell receptor (beta chain) stems from a study of T cell responses to AZD1222 COVID-19 vaccine. Study outcomes and limitations: No day 14 peak samples; only post-peak repertoires were characterized. CD4 TCRs associated with vaccination spanned spike, dominating at 160-218 and 743-854.

Repertoires were generated with immunoSEQ multiplex PCR, while TCRdb's copy carries only in-frame clones and drops some. The sample lists some 99,000 clones, about 89% occurring once. The germline CDR1 and CDR2 sequences are SEHNR and FQNEAQ (reference sequence). CDR3 length: 16 amino acids. V was pared by 5 bases and J by 7 bases, with 18 bases between. This clone was observed a handful of times. Its target is not known. The genes are TRBV7-9 and TRBJ1-6; D remains unclear. The sequencing here drew on peripheral blood, taken 28 days after the second AZD1222 dose. The TCR originated in an adult who received the AZD1222 COVID-19 vaccine. CDR3 nucleotides: TGTGCCAGCAGCGCTCTCGGGCAGTTGGGGAATTCACCCCTCCACTTT. Its translation: CASSALGQLGNSPLHF.